This TCR beta chain comes out of a study of blood T cell repertoires in COVID-19. Germline loops: CDR1 SGHRS, CDR2 YFSETQ. V gave up 4 bases and J gave up 2 bases, with 9 bases separating them. This CDR3 contains 13 residues. Profiled with immunoSEQ multiplex PCR; TCRdb holds only in-frame clones, not every one. This table has under 400,000 clones, about nine tenths appearing once. Note on this clone: At the DNA level, this CDR3 is encoded by other sequences in the same sample as well.

The chain couples TRBV5-1 to TRBJ1-2; D not certain. The source of this sequence is a woman aged 25-40 years who had been exposed to COVID-19. Sequencing was performed on PBMCs or T cells enriched from blood (not recorded which). CDR3 sequence reads: CASSLGENYGYTF. The CDR3 DNA reads as TGCGCCAGCAGCCTGGGCGAGAACTATGGCTACACCTTC.